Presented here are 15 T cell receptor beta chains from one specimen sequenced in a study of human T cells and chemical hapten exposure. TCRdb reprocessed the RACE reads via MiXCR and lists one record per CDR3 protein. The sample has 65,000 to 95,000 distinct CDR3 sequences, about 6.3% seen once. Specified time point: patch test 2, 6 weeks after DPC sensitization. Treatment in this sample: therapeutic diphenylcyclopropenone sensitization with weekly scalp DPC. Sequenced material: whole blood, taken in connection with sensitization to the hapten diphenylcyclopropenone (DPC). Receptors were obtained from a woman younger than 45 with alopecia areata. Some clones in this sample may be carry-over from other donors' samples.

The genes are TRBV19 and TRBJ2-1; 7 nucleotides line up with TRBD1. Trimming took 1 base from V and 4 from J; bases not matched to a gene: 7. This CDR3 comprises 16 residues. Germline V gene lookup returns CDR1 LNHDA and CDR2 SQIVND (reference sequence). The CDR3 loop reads CASSIGWDRPYNEQFF. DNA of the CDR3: TGTGCCAGTAGTATAGGGTGGGACAGACCATACAATGAGCAGTTCTTC.

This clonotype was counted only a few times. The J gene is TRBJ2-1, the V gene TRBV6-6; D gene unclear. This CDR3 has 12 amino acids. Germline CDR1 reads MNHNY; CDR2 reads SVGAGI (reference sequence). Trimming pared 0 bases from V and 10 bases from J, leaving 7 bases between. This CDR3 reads CASSYSIGEQFF. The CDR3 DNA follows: TGTGCCAGCAGTTACTCGATAGGGGAGCAGTTCTTC.

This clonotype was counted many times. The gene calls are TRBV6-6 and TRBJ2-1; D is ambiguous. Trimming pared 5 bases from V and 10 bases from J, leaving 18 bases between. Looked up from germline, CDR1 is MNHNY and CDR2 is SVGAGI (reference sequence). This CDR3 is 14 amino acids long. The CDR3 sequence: CASSPYSTRLEQFF. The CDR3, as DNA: TGTGCCAGCAGTCCTTATTCGACTCGATTAGAGCAGTTCTTC.

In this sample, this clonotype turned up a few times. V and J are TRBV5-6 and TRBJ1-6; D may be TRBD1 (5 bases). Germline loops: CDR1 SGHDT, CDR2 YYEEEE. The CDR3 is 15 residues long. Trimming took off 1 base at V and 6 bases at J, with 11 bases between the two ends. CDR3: CASSLRGLLNSPLHF. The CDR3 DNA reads TGTGCCAGCAGCTTGAGGGGACTTCTTAATTCACCCCTCCACTTT.

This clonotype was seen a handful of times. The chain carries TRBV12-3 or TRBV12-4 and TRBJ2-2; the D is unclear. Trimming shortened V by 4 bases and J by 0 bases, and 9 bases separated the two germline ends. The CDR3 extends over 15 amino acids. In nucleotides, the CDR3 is TGTGCCAGCAGTTATCAGGCGGCGAACACCGGGGAGCTGTTTTTT. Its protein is CASSYQAANTGELFF.

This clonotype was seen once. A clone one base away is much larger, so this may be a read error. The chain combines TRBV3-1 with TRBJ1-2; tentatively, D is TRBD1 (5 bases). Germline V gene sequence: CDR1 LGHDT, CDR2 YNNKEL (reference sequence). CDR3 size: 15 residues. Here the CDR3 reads CASSPWDEMNYGCTF. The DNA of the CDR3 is TGTGCCAGCAGCCCGTGGGACGAGATGAACTATGGCTGCACCTTC.

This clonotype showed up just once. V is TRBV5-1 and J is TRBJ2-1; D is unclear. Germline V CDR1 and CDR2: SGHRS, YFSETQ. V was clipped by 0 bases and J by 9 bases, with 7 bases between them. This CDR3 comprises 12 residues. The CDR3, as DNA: TGCGCCAGCAGCTTGGGGGCGGTTGAGCAGTTCTTC. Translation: CASSLGAVEQFF.

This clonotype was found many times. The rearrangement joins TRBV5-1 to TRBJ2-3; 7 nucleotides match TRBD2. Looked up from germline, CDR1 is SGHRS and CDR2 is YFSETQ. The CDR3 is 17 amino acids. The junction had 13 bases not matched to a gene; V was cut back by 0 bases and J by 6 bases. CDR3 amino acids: CASSLVAASGYLDTQYF. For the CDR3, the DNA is TGCGCCAGCAGCTTGGTTGCGGCTAGCGGATATTTGGATACGCAGTATTTT.

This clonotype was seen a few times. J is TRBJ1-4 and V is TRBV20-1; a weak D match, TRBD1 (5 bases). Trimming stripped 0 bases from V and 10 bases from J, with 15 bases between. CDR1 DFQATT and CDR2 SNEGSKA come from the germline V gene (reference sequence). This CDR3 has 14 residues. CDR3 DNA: TGCAGTGCTAGAGATTCGGGGCAGCCGGGAAAACTGTTTTTT. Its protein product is CSARDSGQPGKLFF.

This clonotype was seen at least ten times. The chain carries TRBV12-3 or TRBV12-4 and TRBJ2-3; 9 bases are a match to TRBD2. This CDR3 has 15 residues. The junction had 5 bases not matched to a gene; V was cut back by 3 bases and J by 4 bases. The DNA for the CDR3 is TGTGCCAGCAGTTTCGCGGGGGGGCCGTCAGATACGCAGTATTTT. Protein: CASSFAGGPSDTQYF.

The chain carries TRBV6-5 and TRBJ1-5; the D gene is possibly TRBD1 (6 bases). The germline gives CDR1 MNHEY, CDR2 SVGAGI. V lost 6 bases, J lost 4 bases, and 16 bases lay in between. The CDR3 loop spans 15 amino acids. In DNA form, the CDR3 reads TGTGCCAGCAGCCTAGACGGACAGTATAATCAGCCCCAGCATTTT. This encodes CASSLDGQYNQPQHF.

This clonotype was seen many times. The CDR3 reads CSVDGQGGLDTQYF. The DNA for the CDR3 is TGCAGCGTGGATGGACAGGGCGGGTTGGATACGCAGTATTTT. This chain joins TRBV29-1 and TRBJ2-3, with TRBD1 matching over 8 bases. The CDR3 runs to 14 residues. Germline V gene lookup returns CDR1 SQVTM and CDR2 ANQGSEA. The J segment lost 6 bases and the V segment lost 6 bases, leaving 11 bases of the junction unmatched.

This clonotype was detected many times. The CDR3 is CASSSTGAQNTEAFF. DNA of the CDR3: TGTGCCAGCAGTTCTACAGGGGCGCAGAACACTGAAGCTTTCTTT. V usage is TRBV6-5 and J usage is TRBJ1-1; TRBD1 aligns across 7 bases. The CDR3 has 15 residues. Germline lookup yields CDR1 MNHEY and CDR2 SVGAGI. Germline trimming cut 4 bases from V and 1 base from J; bases unmatched to any gene: 6.

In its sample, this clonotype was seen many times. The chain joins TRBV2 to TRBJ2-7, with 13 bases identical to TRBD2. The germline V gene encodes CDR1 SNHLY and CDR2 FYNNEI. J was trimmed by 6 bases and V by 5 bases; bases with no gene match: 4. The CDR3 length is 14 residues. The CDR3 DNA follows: TGTGCCAGCAGTTGGACTAGCGGGGGAGGCGAGCAGTACTTC. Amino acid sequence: CASSWTSGGGEQYF.

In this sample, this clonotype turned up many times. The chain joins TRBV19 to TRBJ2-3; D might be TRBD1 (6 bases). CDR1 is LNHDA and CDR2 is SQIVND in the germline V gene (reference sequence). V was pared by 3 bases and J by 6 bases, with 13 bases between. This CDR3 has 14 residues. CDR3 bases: TGTGCCAGTAGTATGAGACAGGAGGCGGATACGCAGTATTTT. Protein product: CASSMRQEADTQYF.